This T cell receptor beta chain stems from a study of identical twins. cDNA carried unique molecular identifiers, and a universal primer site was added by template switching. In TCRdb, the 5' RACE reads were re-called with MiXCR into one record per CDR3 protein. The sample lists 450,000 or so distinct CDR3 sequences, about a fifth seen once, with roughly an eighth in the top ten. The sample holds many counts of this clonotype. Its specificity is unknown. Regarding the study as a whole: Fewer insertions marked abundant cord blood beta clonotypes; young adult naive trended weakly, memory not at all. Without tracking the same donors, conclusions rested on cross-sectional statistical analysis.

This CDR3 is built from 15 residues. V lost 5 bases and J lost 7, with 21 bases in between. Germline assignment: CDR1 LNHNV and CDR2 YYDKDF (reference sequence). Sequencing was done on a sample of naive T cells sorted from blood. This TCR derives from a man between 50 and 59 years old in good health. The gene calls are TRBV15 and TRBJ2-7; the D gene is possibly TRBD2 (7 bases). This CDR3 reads CATSGTRGASGEQYF. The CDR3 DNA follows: TGTGCCACCAGCGGCACTCGGGGGGCCTCGGGAGAGCAGTACTTC.